Listed here are 32 T cell receptor beta chains from one sample, sequenced in a study of OX40 agonist ivuxolimab in advanced cancers. Some clones are missing from TCRdb's copy, which holds only in-frame ones; the method was immunoSEQ multiplex PCR. Here the sample spans about 61,000 clones, around nine tenths being singletons. Sequencing used CD4+ or CD8+ T cells sorted from blood, obtained in a trial of the OX40 agonist ivuxolimab. These receptors originate from an adult with an advanced solid tumor such as melanoma, head and neck, liver or kidney cancer.

The rearrangement uses TRBV19 and TRBJ2-7; unclear D gene. Germline V CDR1 and CDR2: LNHDA, SQIVND (reference sequence). This CDR3 has 12 amino acids. V lost 5 bases, J lost 7 bases, and 12 bases lay in between. The chain's CDR3 is CASSFLLSEQYF. Here the CDR3 DNA reads TGTGCCAGTAGTTTCCTACTGAGTGAGCAGTACTTC.

The chain joins TRBV6-5 to TRBJ2-1, with 8 bases that match TRBD2. CDR1 MNHEY and CDR2 SVGAGI come from the germline V gene. This CDR3 has 15 residues. Trimming removed 4 bases from V and 9 bases from J; junction bases left unmatched: 11. In nucleotides, the CDR3 is TGTGCCAGCAGTTCCTCCAGAGCGGGAGAGAGTGAGCAGTTCTTC. Its protein product is CASSSSRAGESEQFF.

This rearrangement joins TRBV29-1 to TRBJ2-2, with TRBD1 matching 8 bases. Germline lookup yields CDR1 SQVTM and CDR2 ANQGSEA. The V and J ends lost 6 bases and 0 bases, in that order; junction bases with no gene match: 3. There are 14 residues in the CDR3. The CDR3 protein is CSVRTGSNTGELFF. Written as DNA, the CDR3 is TGCAGCGTGCGGACAGGGTCGAACACCGGGGAGCTGTTTTTT.

The chain is built from TRBV15 and TRBJ2-3; no clear D gene. Trimming cost V 4 bases and J 6 bases, with 14 bases left between them. CDR3 length equals 14 residues. The V gene's germline CDR1 is LNHNV and CDR2 YYDKDF (reference sequence). CDR3 bases: TGTGCCACCAGCACTTTGCGAGGTCGCGATACGCAGTATTTT. The encoded protein is CATSTLRGRDTQYF.

This clone has only a few counts. The chain recombines TRBV11-2 with TRBJ2-1, with 10 bases fitting TRBD2. Germline V gene lookup returns CDR1 SGHAT and CDR2 FQNNGV. Unmatched junction bases numbered 6, after V lost 6 bases and J lost 4 bases. The CDR3 sequence is 15 residues long. CDR3 in amino acids: CASSPGLADYNEQFF. CDR3 DNA: TGTGCCAGCAGTCCCGGACTAGCGGATTACAATGAGCAGTTCTTC.

The V call is TRBV2, the J call TRBJ2-3; D not certain. V gave up 5 bases and J gave up 2 bases, with 8 bases separating them. The germline gives CDR1 SNHLY, CDR2 FYNNEI. The CDR3 consists of 13 residues. CDR3 sequence reads: CASSRFVTDTQYF. CDR3 nucleotide sequence: TGTGCCAGCAGTAGATTTGTCACAGATACGCAGTATTTT.

The chain couples TRBV29-1 to TRBJ2-1, with 7 nucleotides matching TRBD2. V shed 7 bases, J shed 5 bases, and the junction held 8 bases outside the gene matches. The CDR3 is made up of 13 amino acids. CDR1 is SQVTM and CDR2 is ANQGSEA in the germline V gene. CDR3 loop: CSDRTSFNNEQFF. The CDR3 nucleotides read TGCAGCGACCGGACTAGTTTCAACAATGAGCAGTTCTTC.

This clone was picked up one time. The rearrangement links TRBV9 to TRBJ1-1; possible D gene TRBD1, 5 bases. V dropped 3 bases and J dropped 1 base, with 13 bases sitting between them. This CDR3 is 15 amino acids long. The germline V gene encodes CDR1 SGDLS and CDR2 YYNGEE. CDR3 region: CASSAVGAENTEAFF. Here the CDR3 DNA reads TGTGCCAGCAGCGCCGTCGGGGCGGAGAACACTGAAGCTTTCTTT.

This sequence joins TRBV5-4 and TRBJ2-5, with D unclear. This CDR3 is 15 amino acids long. From germline, CDR1 is SGHNT and CDR2 YYREEE (reference sequence). V lost 2 bases, J lost 5 bases, and 16 bases lay in between. CDR3 protein: CASSLVTPASETQYF. Written as DNA, the CDR3 is TGTGCCAGCAGCTTAGTAACTCCCGCCTCGGAGACCCAGTACTTC. Full variable domain (outside the CDR3, taken from reference TRBV5-4 and TRBJ2-5): ETGVTQSPTHLIKTRGQQVTLRCSSQSGHNTVSWYQQALGQGPQFIFQYYREEENGRGNFPPRFSGLQFPNYSSELNVNALELDDSALYLCASSLVTPASETQYFGPGTRLLVL.

The rearrangement links TRBV10-1 to TRBJ2-3, with 8 bases aligning to TRBD2. Per germline, CDR1 WNHNN and CDR2 SYGVQD (reference sequence). CDR3 length: 14 residues. V shed 8 bases, J shed 4 bases, and the junction held 8 bases outside the gene matches. The chain's CDR3 is CASHPGGSADTQYF. In nucleotides, the CDR3 is TGCGCCAGCCATCCGGGAGGGTCGGCAGATACGCAGTATTTT.

The V and J genes are TRBV4-2 and TRBJ2-5, with D maybe TRBD1 (5 bases). Trimming took 0 bases from V and 1 from J, leaving 12 bases between them. The CDR3 consists of 16 residues. Germline values: CDR1 LGHNA, CDR2 YNFKEQ. The CDR3 region is CASSQDPGIPQETQYF. In nucleotides, the CDR3 is TGTGCCAGCAGCCAAGATCCAGGGATTCCCCAAGAGACCCAGTACTTC.

The gene calls are TRBV7-5 and TRBJ1-2; the table names TRBD1, a call not compared with the DNA. TRBV7-5 is reported as a pseudogene. This CDR3 is built from 16 residues. The CDR3 DNA reads TGTGCCAGAAGCCTGGTGGGGCTTCCGGGACAGCACATCCAGACCTTC. Its protein product is CARSLVGLPGQHIQTF.

The chain carries TRBV4-3 and TRBJ2-3; D perhaps matches TRBD2 (5 bases). With 3 bases removed from V and 10 bases from J, the gap between germline ends came to 29 bases. The CDR3 contains 18 residues. CDR1 and CDR2 from the germline V gene are LGHNA and YSLEER. The CDR3 sequence is CASSQTGGASRSLFAQYF. The CDR3, as DNA: TGCGCCAGCAGCCAGACCGGAGGTGCTAGCCGATCGCTTTTCGCGCAGTATTTT.

The chain is built from TRBV5-4 and TRBJ1-1; weak D call: TRBD1 (6 bases). Between the trimmed V and J ends, which lost 1 base and 1 base, there was a span of 14 bases. Germline V lookup: CDR1 SGHNT, CDR2 YYREEE (reference sequence). CDR3 length: 16 residues. This chain's CDR3 is CASSLSYGGKNTEAFF. The DNA for the CDR3 is TGTGCCAGCAGCTTGAGCTATGGGGGCAAGAACACTGAAGCTTTCTTT. Full variable domain (rest looked up from reference TRBV5-4 and TRBJ1-1): ETGVTQSPTHLIKTRGQQVTLRCSSQSGHNTVSWYQQALGQGPQFIFQYYREEENGRGNFPPRFSGLQFPNYSSELNVNALELDDSALYLCASSLSYGGKNTEAFFGQGTRLTVV.

Here the CDR3 reads CASSLAAGTGYMNTEAFF. The CDR3 region has the DNA TGTGCCAGCAGCTTGGCCGCCGGGACAGGATACATGAACACTGAAGCTTTCTTT. The chain couples TRBV5-6 to TRBJ1-1; the match to TRBD1 covers 8 bases. CDR1 and CDR2 (germline): SGHDT, YYEEEE. This CDR3 is built from 18 residues. J lost 0 bases, V lost 0 bases, and 10 bases had no gene match.

The CDR3 DNA reads TGTGCCAGCAGCTTAGGGTTCCGTATGGGGCAGTACTTC. Residues: CASSLGFRMGQYF. V and J are TRBV7-2 and TRBJ2-5; D not resolved. Germline loops: CDR1 SGHTA, CDR2 FQGNSA. The CDR3 sequence is 13 residues long. Deletions cut 1 base from V and 11 bases from J, with 14 bases between.

The chain links TRBV30 to TRBJ2-1; TRBD1 is a possible D gene (5 bases). The CDR3 has 17 amino acids. V was shortened by 1 base and J by 1 base, with 17 bases between the two germline ends. Germline CDR1 GTSNPN, CDR2 SVGIG (reference sequence). The CDR3 loop is CAWSGGPGSFSYNEQFF. The CDR3 nucleotides read TGTGCCTGGAGTGGGGGCCCAGGGTCGTTTTCCTACAATGAGCAGTTCTTC.

The V and J genes are TRBV7-9 and TRBJ2-2, with 14 bases identical to TRBD2. V shed 5 bases, J shed 5 bases, and the junction held 7 bases outside the gene matches. The length of the CDR3 is 17 residues. Germline CDR1 reads SEHNR; CDR2 reads FQNEAQ (reference sequence). The chain's CDR3 is CASSPGLAGGSTGELFF. Here the CDR3 DNA reads TGTGCCAGCAGCCCCGGACTAGCGGGAGGCAGTACCGGGGAGCTGTTTTTT.

V usage is TRBV11-1 and J usage is TRBJ2-3, with a possible D match to TRBD2 (6 bases). The V gene lost 5 bases and the J gene lost 1 base, with 19 bases spanning the gap. This CDR3 is 17 amino acids long. CDR1 and CDR2 from the germline V gene are SGHAT and FQDESV (reference sequence). In nucleotides, the CDR3 is TGTGCCAGCAGCGTGCGGGATAACGGGGTGGGCACAGATACGCAGTATTTT. Residues: CASSVRDNGVGTDTQYF.

The gene calls are TRBV5-1 and TRBJ1-1, with a weak D call TRBD1 (5 bases). Deletions cut 4 bases from V and 1 base from J, with 11 bases between. Per germline, CDR1 SGHRS and CDR2 YFSETQ. This CDR3 has 14 residues. CDR3 protein: CASSPGTGNTEAFF. In DNA form, the CDR3 reads TGCGCCAGCAGCCCCGGGACCGGGAACACTGAAGCTTTCTTT.

V and J are TRBV6-1 and TRBJ2-2; TRBD1 matches at 10 bases. Germline-derived CDR1 and CDR2 are MNHNS and SASEGT. This CDR3 region has 15 residues. Trimming at V came to 5 bases and at J to 4 bases, leaving 4 bases not matched to a gene. CDR3 nucleotide sequence: TGTGCCAGCAGTTTCTGGACAGGGGGCACCGGGGAGCTGTTTTTT. Translated, it gives CASSFWTGGTGELFF.

The chain employs TRBV19 and TRBJ2-5; 10 nucleotides align to TRBD2. J was trimmed by 5 bases and V by 7 bases; bases with no gene match: 7. This CDR3 has 14 amino acids. Looked up from germline, CDR1 is LNHDA and CDR2 is SQIVND (reference sequence). Here the CDR3 DNA reads TGTGCCAGTAAATTCTCTAGCGGGAGCGAGACCCAGTACTTC. It yields the protein CASKFSSGSETQYF.

The gene calls are TRBV5-1 and TRBJ1-1; 7 bases line up with TRBD1. Germline trimming cut 4 bases from V and 1 base from J; bases unmatched to any gene: 7. Germline V gene data show CDR1 as SGHRS and CDR2 as YFSETQ. CDR3 length: 15 amino acids. The DNA for the CDR3 is TGCGCCAGCAGCACGTGGGACAGTTGGAACACTGAAGCTTTCTTT. Protein: CASSTWDSWNTEAFF.

This clone appeared once. V usage is TRBV28 and J usage is TRBJ2-7; 8 bases agree with TRBD1. J lost 1 base, V lost 6 bases, and 11 bases had no gene match. The CDR3 runs 16 residues. Germline V gene lookup returns CDR1 MDHEN and CDR2 SYDVKM. In DNA, the CDR3 is TGTGCCAGCAGAGCCAGGCCGGGACAGGCTTCCTACGAGCAGTACTTC. Protein product: CASRARPGQASYEQYF.

The sample holds a few counts of this clone. The chain combines TRBV7-9 with TRBJ1-2, with 7 nucleotides matching TRBD1. J gave up 8 bases and V 6 bases, and 12 bases lay outside the gene matches. Germline lookup yields CDR1 SEHNR and CDR2 FQNEAQ (reference sequence). The CDR3 consists of 14 residues. CDR3 loop: CASSRNPGTVGYTF. CDR3 nucleotide sequence: TGTGCCAGCAGTCGGAACCCCGGGACAGTAGGCTACACCTTC.

The V gene is TRBV5-1, the J gene TRBJ1-1, with TRBD1 identical over 9 bases. Germline assignment: CDR1 SGHRS and CDR2 YFSETQ. CDR3 length: 19 amino acids. The ends lost 0 bases at V and 5 bases at J; junction bases unmatched: 17. CDR3 sequence reads: CASSLAPATGTGFGTEAFF. For the CDR3, the DNA is TGCGCCAGCAGCTTGGCCCCTGCTACCGGGACAGGGTTCGGGACTGAAGCTTTCTTT.

The genes are TRBV28 and TRBJ2-1, with 13 bases aligning to TRBD2. CDR3 length equals 15 residues. After removal of 4 bases from V and 8 bases from J, the junction contained 5 bases not matched to a gene. Germline V CDR1 and CDR2: MDHEN, SYDVKM. In DNA form, the CDR3 reads TGTGCCAGCAGTTCGACTAGCGGGAGGTCCCATGAGCAGTTCTTC. Translating it yields CASSSTSGRSHEQFF.

The rearrangement links TRBV9 to TRBJ1-2; TRBD1 aligns across 10 bases. The CDR3 totals 16 residues. Germline CDR1 SGDLS, CDR2 YYNGEE. V gave up 0 bases and J gave up 6 bases; unmatched junction bases: 8. CDR3 nucleotide sequence: TGTGCCAGCAGCGTAGATCATCCGGGACAGGGGCATGGCTACACCTTC. Protein sequence: CASSVDHPGQGHGYTF.

The chain uses TRBV30 and TRBJ2-1, with 7 bases aligning to TRBD1. The CDR3 is 13 amino acids. Germline V gene lookup returns CDR1 GTSNPN and CDR2 SVGIG (reference sequence). The V and J ends lost 0 bases and 8 bases, in that order; junction bases with no gene match: 4. The CDR3 DNA follows: TGTGCCTGGAGTGTACGAGGGGGCGATGAGCAGTTCTTC. Amino acids: CAWSVRGGDEQFF.

The rearrangement links TRBV2 to TRBJ2-3; 11 nucleotides align to TRBD1. Per germline, CDR1 SNHLY and CDR2 FYNNEI. The CDR3 is 15 residues long. V lost 4 bases and J lost 6; bases outside the gene matches: 6. The DNA for the CDR3 is TGTGCCAGCAGTGTAGGGACAGGGGGTCTTGATACGCAGTATTTT. Its protein product is CASSVGTGGLDTQYF.

The chain is built from TRBV28 and TRBJ2-2; TRBD2 is a possible D gene (7 bases). CDR1 and CDR2 (germline): MDHEN, SYDVKM. V lost 6 bases and J lost 7, with 15 bases in between. CDR3 size: 14 residues. This CDR3 is CASSLQAGHGELFF. CDR3 DNA sequence: TGTGCCAGCAGCCTACAAGCGGGACACGGGGAGCTGTTTTTT.

V is TRBV4-2 and J is TRBJ1-2; 8 bases match TRBD1. With V trimmed by 1 base and J by 2 bases, 6 bases remained unmatched. This CDR3 is built from 16 residues. Germline V CDR1 and CDR2: LGHNA, YNFKEQ. The CDR3 loop is CASSQGRQGSNYGYTF. In nucleotides, the CDR3 is TGTGCCAGCAGCCAAGGCAGACAGGGGTCGAACTATGGCTACACCTTC.